The following is a TCR beta chain sequence with its context. The antigen is unknown. The data originate from a study of vaccination and CD4 T cells after COVID-19. Sequencing of cultured CD4+ T cell DNA used the Oncomine TCR Beta short-read assay. TCRdb itself ran the PCR reads through MiXCR, one entry per CDR3 protein. Of around 20,000 distinct CDR3 sequences listed, roughly 50% are singletons. Per the germline V gene, CDR1 is SGHTA and CDR2 is FQGNSA. This CDR3 contains 17 residues. V was clipped by 2 bases and J by 2 bases; unmatched bases: 9. Treatment here: roughly 11-day PBMC culture with coronavirus spike peptide pools or control peptides (ViraFEST assay). Before TCRs were sequenced, ViraFEST expanded antigen-specific T cells with peptide pools.

V and J are TRBV7-2 and TRBJ1-5, with 7 nucleotides matching TRBD1. The sequencing input was CD4+ T cells from blood, cultured in vitro. The clonotype comes from a human donor who had recovered from COVID-19. CDR3 DNA: TGTGCCAGCAGCTTACAGGGAGGGGGCATGGGCAATCAGCCCCAGCATTTT. Translation gives CASSLQGGGMGNQPQHF.